Listed below are T cell receptor beta chains from one sample, sequenced in a study of T cells after yellow fever vaccination. From the 5' RACE reads, TCRdb called clonotypes with MiXCR, one entry per CDR3 protein. The sample yields 450,000 to 550,000 distinct CDR3 sequences, under 25% seen once. The sample here was PBMCs, taken 15 days after the yellow fever booster vaccination. The source of these receptors is a man aged 25 to 40 who received the YFV17D yellow fever vaccine. The CDR3 runs from the conserved cysteine through the conserved F or W.

cdr3_aa v_call cdr3_length
CASSPSGRGLAQYF TRBV12-3/TRBV12-4 14
CASSFSGANVLTF TRBV5-6 13
CASSTWTSSTGELFF TRBV6-1 15
CATREMGTDTQYF TRBV15 13
CASSLDRVQYEQYF TRBV7-2 14
CASLGLAGVDEQFF TRBV12-3/TRBV12-4 14
CASSSFGADTQYF TRBV7-2 13
CSARFRGNQPQHF TRBV20-1 13
CASSPRGAGRSNEQFF TRBV3-1 16
CSARRQGPQETQYF TRBV20-1 14
CSATARGQGGQYF TRBV20-1 13
CASSFIGGEQFF TRBV27 12
CASSQEGGVVTEAFF TRBV4-2 15
CASSLEKGAFEQYF TRBV5-1 14
CASSLEWGLSYNEQFF TRBV5-1 16
CSARGGLAGVGDTQYF TRBV20-1 16
CASSHRDYSYEQYF TRBV12-3/TRBV12-4 14
CASSVSGVSNQPQHF TRBV9 15
CASSATGLSNQPQHF TRBV2 15
CAWSVARDRGTPLHF TRBV30 15
CASSITGLDYNEQFF TRBV19 15
CAISESGNTEAFF TRBV10-3 13
CASSMDSLSYEQYF TRBV5-1 14
CASSHEVTYNEQFF TRBV3-1 14
CASSGKGDRVYNEQFF TRBV9 16
CAILGDGRYNEQFF TRBV10-3 14
CSVEGWDYEQYF TRBV29-1 12
CASSLAYNSYEQYF TRBV11-2 14
CASRPDGRGFYEQYF TRBV7-2 15
CASSYPPDQLAINEQFF TRBV4-2 17
CATAVARENEKLFF TRBV15 14
CSVQTGSSYEQYF TRBV20-1 13
CSAAPTGAKNIQYF TRBV20-1 14